This is a list of T cell receptor beta chains from one sample in a study of shared clonotypes between healthy human individuals. Generated by immunoSEQ multiplex PCR, the TCRdb table keeps only in-frame clones and is missing some. The sample contains under 1,900,000 clones, less than 99% of which appear only once. What was sequenced was naive CD4+ T cells sorted from blood. Source of these receptors: a man aged 25 to 40 in good health. The CDR3 runs from the conserved cysteine through the conserved F or W. D genes are given only for firm matches. A clone size is listed for some rows: how often the clone was seen (once, few, many), or a class if it is expanded.

>-|TRBV5-5|TRBD2|TRBJ2-5
TGTGCCAGCGGCATTGCGGGAGGTCTAGAGACCCAGTACTTC
CASGIAGGLETQYF
>-|TRBV7-2|-|TRBJ1-4
TGTGCCAGCAGCTTATTCACGCGTGAAAAACTGTTTTTT
CASSLFTREKLFF
>-|TRBV2|-|TRBJ2-7
TGTGCCAGCAGTGACTGGATTAACCAGCAGTACTTC
CASSDWINQQYF
>once|TRBV27|TRBD1|TRBJ2-1
TGTGCCAGCAGTTTCCTCTCCGGGACAGGGTACCACAATGAGCAGTTCTTC
CASSFLSGTGYHNEQFF
>-|TRBV28|-|TRBJ1-4
TGTGCCAGCAGTTTGAGGGGACACGGGTTGTTTTTT
CASSLRGHGLFF
>-|TRBV7-2|-|TRBJ2-1
TGTGCCAGCAGCCCCCCGGGGAACAATGAGCAGTTCTTC
CASSPPGNNEQFF
>-|TRBV5-1|TRBD2|TRBJ2-2
TGCGCCAGCAGCTACTCCGCTGGGACTAGACCCCATGGGGAGCTGTTTTTT
CASSYSAGTRPHGELFF
>-|TRBV9|TRBD1|TRBJ2-7
TGTGCCAGCAGCGTAGAGGACAGGGACTACGAGCAGTACTTC
CASSVEDRDYEQYF
>-|TRBV19|-|TRBJ2-7
TGTGCCAGTAGTATAGATCTCCGGATACAGGGCGAGCAGTACTTC
CASSIDLRIQGEQYF
>-|TRBV10-1|-|TRBJ2-1
TGCGCCAGCAGCGAACAGGGAAATATTTACAATGAGCAGTTCTTC
CASSEQGNIYNEQFF
>-|TRBV18|-|TRBJ2-3
TGTGCCAGCTCACTTTCGTACACAGATACGCAGTATTTT
CASSLSYTDTQYF
>-|TRBV11-3|TRBD2|TRBJ2-5
TGTGCCAGCAGCCGACTAGCGGGAGAGGGAGAGACCCAGTACTTC
CASSRLAGEGETQYF
>once|TRBV7-2|-|TRBJ2-1
TGTGCCAGCAGCCCCCCGGGGTTCTACAATGAGCAGTTCTTC
CASSPPGFYNEQFF
>-|TRBV14|-|TRBJ2-5
TGTGCCAGCAGCCAAGTCTTGCGGGACCAAGAGACCCAGTACTTC
CASSQVLRDQETQYF
>-|TRBV9|TRBD2|TRBJ2-7
TGTGCCAGCAGCGTAGAAGGAGCGGGACGCTACGAGCAGTACTTC
CASSVEGAGRYEQYF
>-|TRBV29-1|-|TRBJ2-3
TGCAGCGTTGACCAAATGCTCCAGCTAGATACGCAGTATTTT
CSVDQMLQLDTQYF
>-|TRBV5-8|-|TRBJ2-2
TGTGCCACCCGGAGGGGGGCTTCCCCCGGGGAGCTGTTTTTT
CATRRGASPGELFF
>-|TRBV27|-|TRBJ2-7
TGTGCCAGCAGCCGAGGGGACTTCCGCTACGAGCAGTACTTC
CASSRGDFRYEQYF
>-|TRBV2|-|TRBJ2-5
TGTGCCAGCAGACCTTACAGGGTCCTCCAAGAGACCCAGTACTTC
CASRPYRVLQETQYF
>-|TRBV5-6|-|TRBJ1-5
TGTGCCAGCAGCTTTGGGCCGATAATAAATCAGCCCCAGCATTTT
CASSFGPIINQPQHF
>-|TRBV27|TRBD1|TRBJ2-6
TGTGCCAGCAGCTGGGACAGCCCCTCCGCTGGGGCCAACGTCCTGACTTTC
CASSWDSPSAGANVLTF
>-|TRBV7-2|-|TRBJ1-5
TGTGCCAGCAGCTTATTTTCCAGGGGAGGAACCGATCAGCCCCAGCATTTT
CASSLFSRGGTDQPQHF
>-|TRBV7-9|-|TRBJ1-2
TGTGCCAGCACCCAAGTCAGTTATGGCTACACCTTC
CASTQVSYGYTF
>-|TRBV11-3|-|TRBJ2-3
TGTGCCAGCAGCTTAGGGGGGGAAAGGTCAGATACGCAGTATTTT
CASSLGGERSDTQYF
>-|TRBV27|-|TRBJ1-1
TGTGCCAGCAGTTTGTTAGGGGTCAACACTGAAGCTTTCTTT
CASSLLGVNTEAFF
>-|TRBV18|-|TRBJ1-4
TGTGCCAGCTCACCACGAGGGTCAACTAATGAAAAACTGTTTTTT
CASSPRGSTNEKLFF